This T cell receptor beta chain was identified in a study of blood T cells in healthy people across ages. Each of the donors had 9 to 10 milliliters of peripheral blood drawn into EDTA-treated Vacutainer tubes. General observations from the study: Long-lived donors exceeded aged donors in naive CD4+ cells and diversity.

This CDR3 has 18 residues. The V gene lost 3 bases and the J gene lost 0 bases, with 18 bases spanning the gap. Germline CDR1 and CDR2: DFQATT and SNEGSKA (reference sequence). This clonotype was counted only a few times. Its antigen is not identified. A second about 7 to 11 cycle PCR used barcoded and J-beta primers. Sequencing recovered at least 2.5 million CDR3-containing paired-end reads from each sample. TCRdb processed the 5' RACE reads anew with MiXCR; each CDR3 protein has one entry. The sample has about 2 million distinct CDR3 sequences, around 48% seen once. The origin of this receptor is a woman aged 40-49 years in good health. Sequenced material: blood. V and J are TRBV20-1 and TRBJ2-6; D is unresolved. CDR3 sequence (DNA): TGCAGTGCTAGTGTCGGGCTCCAGTACGGCTCTGGGGCCAACGTCCTGACTTTC. Translated, it gives CSASVGLQYGSGANVLTF.